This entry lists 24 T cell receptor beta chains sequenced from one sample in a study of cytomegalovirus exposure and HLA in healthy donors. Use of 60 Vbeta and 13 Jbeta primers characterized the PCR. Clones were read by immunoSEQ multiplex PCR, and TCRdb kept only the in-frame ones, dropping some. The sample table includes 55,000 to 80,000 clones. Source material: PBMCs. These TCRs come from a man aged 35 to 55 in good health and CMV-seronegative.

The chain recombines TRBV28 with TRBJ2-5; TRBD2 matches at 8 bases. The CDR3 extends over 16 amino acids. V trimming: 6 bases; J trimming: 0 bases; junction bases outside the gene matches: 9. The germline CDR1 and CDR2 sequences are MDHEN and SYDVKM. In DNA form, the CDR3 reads TGTGCCAGCAGACCAACGGGGGGGCTTCACCAAGAGACCCAGTACTTC. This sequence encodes CASRPTGGLHQETQYF.

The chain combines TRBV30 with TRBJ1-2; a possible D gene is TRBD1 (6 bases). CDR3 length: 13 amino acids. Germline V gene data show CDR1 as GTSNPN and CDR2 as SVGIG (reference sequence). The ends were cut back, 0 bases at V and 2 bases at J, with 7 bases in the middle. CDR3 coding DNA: TGTGCCTGGAGTGTAACAGGGAACTATGGCTACACCTTC. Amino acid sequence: CAWSVTGNYGYTF.

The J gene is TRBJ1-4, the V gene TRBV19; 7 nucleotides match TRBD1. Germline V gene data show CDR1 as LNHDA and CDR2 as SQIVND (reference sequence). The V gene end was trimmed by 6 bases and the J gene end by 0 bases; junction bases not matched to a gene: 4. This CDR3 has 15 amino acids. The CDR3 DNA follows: TGTGCCAGTAGGGAGGGGGCCGCAACTAATGAAAAACTGTTTTTT. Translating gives CASREGAATNEKLFF. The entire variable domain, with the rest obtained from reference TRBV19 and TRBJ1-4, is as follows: DGGITQSPKYLFRKEGQNVTLSCEQNLNHDAMYWYRQDPGQGLRLIYYSQIVNDFQKGDIAEGYSVSREKKESFPLTVTSAQKNPTAFYLCASREGAATNEKLFFGSGTQLSVL.

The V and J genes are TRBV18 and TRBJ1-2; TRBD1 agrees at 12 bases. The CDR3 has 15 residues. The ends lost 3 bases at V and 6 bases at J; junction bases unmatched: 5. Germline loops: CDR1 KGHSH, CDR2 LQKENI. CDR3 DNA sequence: TGTGCCAGCTCACCCTCGGGACAGGGGGCGCATGGCTACACCTTC. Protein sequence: CASSPSGQGAHGYTF.

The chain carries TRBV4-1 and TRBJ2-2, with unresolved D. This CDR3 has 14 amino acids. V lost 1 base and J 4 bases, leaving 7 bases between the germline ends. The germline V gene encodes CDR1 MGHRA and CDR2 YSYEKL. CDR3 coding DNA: TGCGCCAGCAGCCAAGTAACACCCACCGGGGAGCTGTTTTTT. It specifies CASSQVTPTGELFF.

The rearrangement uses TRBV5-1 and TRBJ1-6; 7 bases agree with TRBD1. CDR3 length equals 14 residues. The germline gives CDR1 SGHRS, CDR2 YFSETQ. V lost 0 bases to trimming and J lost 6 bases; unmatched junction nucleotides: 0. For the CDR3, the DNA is TGCGCCAGCAGCTTGGCAGGGGGTAATTCACCCCTCCACTTT. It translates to CASSLAGGNSPLHF. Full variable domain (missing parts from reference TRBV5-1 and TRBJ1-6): KAGVTQTPRYLIKTRGQQVTLSCSPISGHRSVSWYQQTPGQGLQFLFEYFSETQRNKGNFPGRFSGRQFSNSRSEMNVSTLELGDSALYLCASSLAGGNSPLHFGNGTRLTVT.

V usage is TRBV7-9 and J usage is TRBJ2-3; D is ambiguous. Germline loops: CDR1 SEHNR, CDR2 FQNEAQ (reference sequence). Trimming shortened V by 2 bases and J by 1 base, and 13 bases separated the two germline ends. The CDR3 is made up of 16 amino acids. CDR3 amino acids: CASSLKQVRGTDTQYF. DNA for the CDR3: TGTGCCAGCAGCTTAAAGCAGGTCCGTGGCACAGATACGCAGTATTTT.

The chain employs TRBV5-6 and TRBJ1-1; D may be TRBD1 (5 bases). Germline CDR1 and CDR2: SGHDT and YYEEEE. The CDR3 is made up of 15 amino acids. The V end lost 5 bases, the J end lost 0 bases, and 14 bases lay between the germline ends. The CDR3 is CASSFTGDMNTEAFF. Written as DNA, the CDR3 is TGTGCCAGCAGTTTCACAGGAGACATGAACACTGAAGCTTTCTTT.

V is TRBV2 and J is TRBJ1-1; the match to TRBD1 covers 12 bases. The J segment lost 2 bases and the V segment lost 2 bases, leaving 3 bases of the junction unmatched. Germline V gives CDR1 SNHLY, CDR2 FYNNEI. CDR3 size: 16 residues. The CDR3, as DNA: TGTGCCAGCAGTGAACGGGACAGGGGGCTTAACACTGAAGCTTTCTTT. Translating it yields CASSERDRGLNTEAFF.

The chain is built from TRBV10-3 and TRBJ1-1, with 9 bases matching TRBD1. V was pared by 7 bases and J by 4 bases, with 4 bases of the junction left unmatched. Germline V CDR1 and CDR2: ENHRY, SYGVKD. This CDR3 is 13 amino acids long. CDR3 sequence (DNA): TGTGCCATCACCTCGACAGGGGGCACTGAAGCTTTCTTT. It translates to CAITSTGGTEAFF.

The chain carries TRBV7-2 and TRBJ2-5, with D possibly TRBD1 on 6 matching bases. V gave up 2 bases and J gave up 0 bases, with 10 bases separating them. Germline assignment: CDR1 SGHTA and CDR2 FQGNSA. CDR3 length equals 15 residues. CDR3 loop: CASSLRRTDQETQYF. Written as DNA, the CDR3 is TGTGCCAGCAGCTTACGCCGGACAGACCAAGAGACCCAGTACTTC.

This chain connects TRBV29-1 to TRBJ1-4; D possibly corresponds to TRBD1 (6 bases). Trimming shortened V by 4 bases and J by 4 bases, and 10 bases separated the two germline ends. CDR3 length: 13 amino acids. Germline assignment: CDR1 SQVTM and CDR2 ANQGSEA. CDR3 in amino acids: CSVATGHNEKLFF. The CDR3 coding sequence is TGCAGCGTTGCCACAGGGCATAATGAAAAACTGTTTTTT.

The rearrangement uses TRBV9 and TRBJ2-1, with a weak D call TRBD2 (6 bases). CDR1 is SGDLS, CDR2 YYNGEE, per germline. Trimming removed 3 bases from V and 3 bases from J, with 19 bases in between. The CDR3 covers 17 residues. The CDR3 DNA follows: TGTGCCAGCAGCGCTCGTGGAGGGGCAGGGTTCTACAATGAGCAGTTCTTC. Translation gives CASSARGGAGFYNEQFF.

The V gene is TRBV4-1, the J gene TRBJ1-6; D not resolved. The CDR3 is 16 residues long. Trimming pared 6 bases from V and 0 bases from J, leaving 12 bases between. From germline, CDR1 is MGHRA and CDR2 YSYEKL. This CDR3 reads CASSIQLNSYNSPLHF. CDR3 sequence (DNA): TGCGCCAGCAGTATACAGCTAAACTCCTATAATTCACCCCTCCACTTT.

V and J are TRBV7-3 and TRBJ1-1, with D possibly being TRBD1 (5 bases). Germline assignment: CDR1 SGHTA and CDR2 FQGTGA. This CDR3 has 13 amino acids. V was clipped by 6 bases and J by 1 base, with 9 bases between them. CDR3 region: CASRPTGNTEAFF. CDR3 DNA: TGTGCCAGCAGACCCACAGGGAACACTGAAGCTTTCTTT. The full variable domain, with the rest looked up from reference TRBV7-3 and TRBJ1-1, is GAGVSQTPSNKVTEKGKYVELRCDPISGHTALYWYRQSLGQGPEFLIYFQGTGAADDSGLPNDRFFAVRPEGSVSTLKIQRTERGDSAVYLCASRPTGNTEAFFGQGTRLTVV.

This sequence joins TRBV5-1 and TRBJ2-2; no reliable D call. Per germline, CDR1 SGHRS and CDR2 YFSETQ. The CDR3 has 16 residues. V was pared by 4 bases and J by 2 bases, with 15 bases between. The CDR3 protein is CASSHSLLINTGELFF. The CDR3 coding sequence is TGCGCCAGCAGCCATTCACTCCTAATAAACACCGGGGAGCTGTTTTTT.

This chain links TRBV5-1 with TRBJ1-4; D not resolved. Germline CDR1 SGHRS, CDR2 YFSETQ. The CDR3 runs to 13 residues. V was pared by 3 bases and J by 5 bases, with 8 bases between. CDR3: CASSYTINEKLFF. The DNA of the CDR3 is TGCGCCAGCAGCTACACTATAAATGAAAAACTGTTTTTT.

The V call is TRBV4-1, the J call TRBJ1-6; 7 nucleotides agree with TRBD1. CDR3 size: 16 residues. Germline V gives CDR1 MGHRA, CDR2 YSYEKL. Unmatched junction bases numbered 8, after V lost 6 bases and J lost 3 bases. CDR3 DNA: TGCGCCAGCAGACCGGGACAGAAGAACTATAATTCACCCCTCCACTTT. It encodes CASRPGQKNYNSPLHF.

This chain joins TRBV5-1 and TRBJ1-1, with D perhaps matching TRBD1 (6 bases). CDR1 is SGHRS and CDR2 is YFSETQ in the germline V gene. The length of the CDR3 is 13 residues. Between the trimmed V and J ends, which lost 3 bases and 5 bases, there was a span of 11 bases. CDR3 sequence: CASSSFQGTEAFF. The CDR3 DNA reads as TGCGCCAGCAGCTCGTTTCAGGGGACTGAAGCTTTCTTT.

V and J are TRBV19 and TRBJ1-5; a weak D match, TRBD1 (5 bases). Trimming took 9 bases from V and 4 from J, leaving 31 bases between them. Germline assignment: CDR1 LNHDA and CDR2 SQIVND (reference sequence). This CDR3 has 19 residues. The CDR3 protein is CASAPGGRGQTRGNQPQHF. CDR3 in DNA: TGTGCCAGCGCCCCCGGGGGGAGAGGTCAAACCCGAGGAAATCAGCCCCAGCATTTT. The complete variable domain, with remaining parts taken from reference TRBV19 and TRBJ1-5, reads DGGITQSPKYLFRKEGQNVTLSCEQNLNHDAMYWYRQDPGQGLRLIYYSQIVNDFQKGDIAEGYSVSREKKESFPLTVTSAQKNPTAFYLCASAPGGRGQTRGNQPQHFGDGTRLSIL.

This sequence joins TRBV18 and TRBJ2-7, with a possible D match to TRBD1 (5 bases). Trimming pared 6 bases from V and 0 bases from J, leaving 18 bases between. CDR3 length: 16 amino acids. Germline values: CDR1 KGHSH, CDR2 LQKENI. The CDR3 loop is CASSIGPSGSSYEQYF. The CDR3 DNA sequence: TGTGCCAGCTCGATCGGGCCTTCAGGGTCCTCCTACGAGCAGTACTTC.

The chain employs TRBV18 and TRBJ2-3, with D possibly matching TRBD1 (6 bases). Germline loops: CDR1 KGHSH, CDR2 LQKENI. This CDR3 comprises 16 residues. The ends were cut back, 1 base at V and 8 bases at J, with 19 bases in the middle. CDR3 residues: CASSPLGGSQEGTQYF. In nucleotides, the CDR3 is TGTGCCAGCTCACCACTTGGGGGCTCCCAGGAAGGTACGCAGTATTTT.

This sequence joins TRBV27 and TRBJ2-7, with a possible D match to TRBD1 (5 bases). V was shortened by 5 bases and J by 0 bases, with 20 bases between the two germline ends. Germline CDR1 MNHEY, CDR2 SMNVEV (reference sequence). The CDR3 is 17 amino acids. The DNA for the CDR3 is TGTGCCAGCAGTCCACTCTCAACAGGCTTCAGCTCCTACGAGCAGTACTTC. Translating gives CASSPLSTGFSSYEQYF.

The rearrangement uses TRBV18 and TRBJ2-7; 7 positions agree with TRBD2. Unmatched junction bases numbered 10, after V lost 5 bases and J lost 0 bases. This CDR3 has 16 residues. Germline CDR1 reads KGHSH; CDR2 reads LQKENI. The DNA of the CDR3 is TGTGCCAGCTCATCGCTAGCGGCGAGTAGCTCCTACGAGCAGTACTTC. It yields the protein CASSSLAASSSYEQYF.